Sequencing of this T cell receptor beta chain was carried out in a study of cytomegalovirus exposure and HLA in healthy donors. V lost 0 bases to trimming and J lost 10 bases; unmatched junction nucleotides: 5. Germline V CDR1 and CDR2: SGHNT, YENEEA. The CDR3 is 13 residues long. In regard to this clone: Its antigen is currently unknown.

The PCR made use of 60 Vbeta and 13 Jbeta primers. Sequenced by immunoSEQ multiplex PCR; TCRdb stores in-frame clones only, minus some. The sample records about 130,000 clones, 70% to 80% being singletons. General observations from the study: In the analysis, some V segments, TRBV6-2 and TRBV6-3 included, were excluded as indistinguishable.

Material: PBMCs. The sequence derives from a man aged 40-49 years in good health and CMV-seropositive. V usage is TRBV11-3 and J usage is TRBJ1-1; 7 bases are shared with TRBD1. As DNA, the CDR3 is TGTGCCAGCAGCTTAGATCGCCAGGGGGTAGCTTTCTTT. Translated: CASSLDRQGVAFF. Full variable domain (outside the CDR3, taken from reference TRBV11-3 and TRBJ1-1): EAGVVQSPRYKIIEKKQPVAFWCNPISGHNTLYWYLQNLGQGPELLIRYENEEAVDDSQLPKDRFSAERLKGVDSTLKIQPAELGDSAVYLCASSLDRQGVAFFGQGTRLTVV.